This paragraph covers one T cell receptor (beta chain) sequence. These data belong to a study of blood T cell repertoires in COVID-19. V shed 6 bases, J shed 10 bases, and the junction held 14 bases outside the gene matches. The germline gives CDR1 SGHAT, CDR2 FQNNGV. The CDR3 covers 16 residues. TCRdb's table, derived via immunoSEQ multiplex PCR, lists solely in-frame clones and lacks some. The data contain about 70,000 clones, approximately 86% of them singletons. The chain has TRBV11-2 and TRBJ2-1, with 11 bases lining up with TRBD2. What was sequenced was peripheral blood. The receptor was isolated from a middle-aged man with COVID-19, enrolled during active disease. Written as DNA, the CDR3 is TGTGCCAGCAGTCGCGCGGTTTCTAGCGGGGGGAAGGAGCAGTTCTTC. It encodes CASSRAVSSGGKEQFF.